This T cell receptor (beta chain) comes out of a study of CD8 T cells in Susac syndrome. This clonotype was observed a single time. The CDR3 spans 17 residues. J lost 6 bases, V lost 4 bases, and 15 bases had no gene match. The germline V gene has CDR1 SGHRS and CDR2 YFSETQ. The RNA, roughly 0.45 to 1 ug, was put through reverse transcription using random hexamers. Using its own MiXCR run on the immunoSEQ multiplex PCR reads, TCRdb lists one record per CDR3 protein. The table records some 75,000 distinct CDR3 sequences, about 94% of them present only once. The material sequenced was CD8+ T cells from PBMCs. This receptor was taken from a human donor with Susac syndrome. V and J are TRBV5-1 and TRBJ1-5, with 8 bases fitting TRBD1. CDR3 nucleotide sequence: TGCGCCAGCAGCGTGCGGGAGGGACAGGTGGTTGGTCAGCCCCAGCATTTT. This codes for CASSVREGQVVGQPQHF.